This TCR beta chain came from a study of cytomegalovirus exposure and HLA in healthy donors. With 60 Vbeta and 13 Jbeta primers, the PCR was carried out. Produced via immunoSEQ multiplex PCR; TCRdb's table is partial and in-frame only. The sample has about 170,000 clones. CDR3 length: 11 residues. Per the germline V gene, CDR1 is LGHNA and CDR2 is YNFKEQ. Trimming took 3 bases from V and 10 from J, leaving 7 bases between them. The sequence was collected from a woman under 30 in good health and CMV-seropositive. Sequencing was done on a sample of PBMCs. The chain joins TRBV4-2 to TRBJ2-1; D is uncertain. The CDR3 DNA follows: TGTGCCAGCAGCCAGCAGGTGGAGCAGTTCTTC. Translation: CASSQQVEQFF.